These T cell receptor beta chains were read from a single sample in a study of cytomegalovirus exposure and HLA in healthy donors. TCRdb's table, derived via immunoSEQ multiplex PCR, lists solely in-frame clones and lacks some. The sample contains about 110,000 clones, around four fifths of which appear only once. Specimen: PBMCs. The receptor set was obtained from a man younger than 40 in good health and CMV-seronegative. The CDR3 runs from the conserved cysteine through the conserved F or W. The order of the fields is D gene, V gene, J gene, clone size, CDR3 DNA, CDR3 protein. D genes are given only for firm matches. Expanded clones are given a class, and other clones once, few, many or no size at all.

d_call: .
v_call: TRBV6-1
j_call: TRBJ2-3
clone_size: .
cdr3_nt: TGTGCCAGCAGTGGCAGGGTAGGCAGCACAGATACGCAGTATTTT
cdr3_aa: CASSGRVGSTDTQYF

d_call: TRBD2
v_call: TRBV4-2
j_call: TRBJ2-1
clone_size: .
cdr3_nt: TGTGCCAGCAGCCAACTAGCGGGGGGGTTCGGGGAGTTCTTC
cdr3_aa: CASSQLAGGFGEFF

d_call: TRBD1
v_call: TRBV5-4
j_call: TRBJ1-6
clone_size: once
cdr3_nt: TGTGCCAGCAGCTTGGTTACAGGGGGGAATTCACCCCTCCACTTT
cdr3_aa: CASSLVTGGNSPLHF

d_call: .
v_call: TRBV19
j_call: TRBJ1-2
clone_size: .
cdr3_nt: TGTGCCAGTAGTATAGTGACAGTTGCCAACTATGGCTACACCTTC
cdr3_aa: CASSIVTVANYGYTF

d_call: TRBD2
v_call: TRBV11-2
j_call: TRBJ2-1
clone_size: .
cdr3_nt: TGTGCCAGCAGCTTCCCTCGGGGTAGCGGGAGTGAGCAGTTCTTC
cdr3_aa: CASSFPRGSGSEQFF

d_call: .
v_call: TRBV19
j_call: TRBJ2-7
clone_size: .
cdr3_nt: TGTGCCAGTAGTATCCCAGGGTTGGGCTACGAGCAGTACTTC
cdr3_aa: CASSIPGLGYEQYF

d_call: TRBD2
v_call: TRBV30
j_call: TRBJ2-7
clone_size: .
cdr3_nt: TGTGCCTGGACCCGTAGCGGGGGGCTGGCCTACGAGCAGTACTTC
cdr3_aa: CAWTRSGGLAYEQYF

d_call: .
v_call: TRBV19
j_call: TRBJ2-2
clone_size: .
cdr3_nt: TGTGCCAGCCTTGGGGGCAGGGAAGGGAACACCGGGGAGCTGTTTTTT
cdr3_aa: CASLGGREGNTGELFF

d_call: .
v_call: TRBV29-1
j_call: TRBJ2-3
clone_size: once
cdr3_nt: TGCAGCGTGGGTGACAGGTCCCAGGCTACGCAGTATTTT
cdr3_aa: CSVGDRSQATQYF

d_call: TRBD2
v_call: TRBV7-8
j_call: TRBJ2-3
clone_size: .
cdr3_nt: TGTGCCAGCAGAGAGCTGGCGGGGGGCCGGGTAGATACGCAGTATTTT
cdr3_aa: CASRELAGGRVDTQYF

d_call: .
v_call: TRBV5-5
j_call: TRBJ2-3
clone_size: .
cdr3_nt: TGTGCCAGCAGCTTGGATCTAGCCCTCGCAGATACGCAGTATTTT
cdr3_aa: CASSLDLALADTQYF

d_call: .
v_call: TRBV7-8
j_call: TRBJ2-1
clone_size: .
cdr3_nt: TGTGCCAGCAGGTTGGGGGCGGGAGCCTGGGATGAGCAGTTCTTC
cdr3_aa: CASRLGAGAWDEQFF

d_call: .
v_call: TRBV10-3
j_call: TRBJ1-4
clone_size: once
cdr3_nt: TGTGCCATCCAGGGGTCGACTAATGAAAAACTGTTTTTT
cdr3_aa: CAIQGSTNEKLFF

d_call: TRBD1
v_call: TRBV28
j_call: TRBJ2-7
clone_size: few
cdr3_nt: TGTGCCAGCAGTTACTCCGGACAGGGCATCTCCTACGAGCAGTACTTC
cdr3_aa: CASSYSGQGISYEQYF

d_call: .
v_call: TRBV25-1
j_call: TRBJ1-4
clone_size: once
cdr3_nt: TGTGCCAGCAGTGAATATGGAACAGGACGCGAAAAACTGTTTTTT
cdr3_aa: CASSEYGTGREKLFF

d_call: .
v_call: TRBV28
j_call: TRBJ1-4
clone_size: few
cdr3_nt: TGTGCCAGCAGGGACACCCTGAATGAAAAACTGTTTTTT
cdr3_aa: CASRDTLNEKLFF

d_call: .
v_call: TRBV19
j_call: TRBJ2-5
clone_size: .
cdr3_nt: TGTGCCAGTAGTGTTGCAGGGGTCTTAGAGACCCAGTACTTC
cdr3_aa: CASSVAGVLETQYF

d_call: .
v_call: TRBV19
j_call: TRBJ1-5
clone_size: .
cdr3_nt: TGTGCCAGTAGTATTGGTAGAGGACAGAATTATCAGCCCCAGCATTTT
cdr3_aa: CASSIGRGQNYQPQHF

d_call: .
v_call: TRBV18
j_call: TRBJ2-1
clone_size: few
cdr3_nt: TGTGCCAGCTCATTCGACAGATCCCCCTACAATGAGCAGTTCTTC
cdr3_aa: CASSFDRSPYNEQFF

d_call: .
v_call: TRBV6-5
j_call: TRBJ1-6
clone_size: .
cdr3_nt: TGTGCCAGCAGCCCCAAACAGGGTACATATTCACCCCTCCACTTT
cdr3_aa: CASSPKQGTYSPLHF

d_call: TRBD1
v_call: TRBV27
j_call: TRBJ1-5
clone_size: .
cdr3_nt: TGTGCCAGCAGCCCCGGGACAGGTCTCTTTTATAGCAATCAGCCCCAGCATTTT
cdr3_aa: CASSPGTGLFYSNQPQHF

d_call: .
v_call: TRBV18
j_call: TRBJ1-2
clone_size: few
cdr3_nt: TGTGCCAGCTCACGACCGGACAGCTCGGGCTACACCTTC
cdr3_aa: CASSRPDSSGYTF

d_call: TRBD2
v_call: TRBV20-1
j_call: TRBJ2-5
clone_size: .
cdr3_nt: TGCAGTGTTAGTAGCGGGAAGACCCAGTACTTC
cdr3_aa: CSVSSGKTQYF

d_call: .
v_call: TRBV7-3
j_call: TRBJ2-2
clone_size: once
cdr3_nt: TGTGCCAGCAGCTTAGTAGCGACCGGGGAGCTGTTTTTT
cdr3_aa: CASSLVATGELFF

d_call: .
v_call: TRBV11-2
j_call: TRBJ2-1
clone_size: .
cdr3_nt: TGTGCCAGCAGCTTAATGGGGCCAGGGCCCTACAATGAGCAGTTCTTC
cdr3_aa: CASSLMGPGPYNEQFF

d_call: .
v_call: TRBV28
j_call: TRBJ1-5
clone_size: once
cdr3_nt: TGTGCCAGCAGTTTATCAGGCAATCAGCCCCAGCATTTT
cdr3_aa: CASSLSGNQPQHF

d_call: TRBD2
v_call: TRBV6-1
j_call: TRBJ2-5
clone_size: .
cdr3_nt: TGTGCCAGCAGTGAAGAGATACTAGCGGGGGGGCTGCGGGAGACCCAGTACTTC
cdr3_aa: CASSEEILAGGLRETQYF

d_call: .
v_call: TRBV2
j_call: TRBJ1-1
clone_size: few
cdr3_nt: TGTGCCAGCAGTTACGGCGGGGGGAACACTGAAGCTTTCTTT
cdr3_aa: CASSYGGGNTEAFF

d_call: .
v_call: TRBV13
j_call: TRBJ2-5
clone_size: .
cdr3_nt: TGTGCCAGCAGCTTAGGACAGCAAGAGACCCAGTACTTC
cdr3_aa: CASSLGQQETQYF

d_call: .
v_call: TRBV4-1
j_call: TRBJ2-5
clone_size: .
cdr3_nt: TGCGCCAGCAGCCAAGCCTACCCCCTCGGGAAAGAGACCCAGTACTTC
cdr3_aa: CASSQAYPLGKETQYF

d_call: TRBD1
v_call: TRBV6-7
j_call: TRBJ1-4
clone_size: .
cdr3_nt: TGTGCCAGCAGGGACAGGCATAATGAAAAACTGTTTTTT
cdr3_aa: CASRDRHNEKLFF

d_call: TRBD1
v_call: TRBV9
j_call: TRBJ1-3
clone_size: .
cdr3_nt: TGTGCCAGCAGCTCCGCTCTAGGACAGGGCCAAAACACCATATATTTT
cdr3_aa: CASSSALGQGQNTIYF

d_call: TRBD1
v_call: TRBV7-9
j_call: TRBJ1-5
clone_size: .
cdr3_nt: TGTGCCAGCAGCCGAGGGGGACAGGGAAATCAGCCCCAGCATTTT
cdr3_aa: CASSRGGQGNQPQHF

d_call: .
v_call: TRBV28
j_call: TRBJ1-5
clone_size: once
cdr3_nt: TGTGCCAGCAGTTTATCAGGGAATCAGCCCCAGCATTTT
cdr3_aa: CASSLSGNQPQHF

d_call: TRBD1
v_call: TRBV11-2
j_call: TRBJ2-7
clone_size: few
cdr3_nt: TGTGCCAGCAGCCGATCGGGACAGAACTACGAGCAGTACTTC
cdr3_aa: CASSRSGQNYEQYF

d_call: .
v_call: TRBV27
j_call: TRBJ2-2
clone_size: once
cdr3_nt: TGTGCCAGCAGTTTAATTTTGGGGGCTGAAACCGGGGAGCTGTTTTTT
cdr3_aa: CASSLILGAETGELFF

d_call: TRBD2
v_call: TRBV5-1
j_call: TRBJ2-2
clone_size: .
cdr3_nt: TGCGCCAGCAGACTAAGCGGGGCGAACACCGGGGAGCTGTTTTTT
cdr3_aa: CASRLSGANTGELFF